This T cell receptor beta chain was found in a study of cytomegalovirus exposure and HLA in healthy donors. Study results and caveats: Per a later analysis, about 18,000 TCR beta sequences showed association with HLA alleles at 0.05 false discovery rate.

13 Jbeta primers and 60 Vbeta primers were used for the PCR. Original processing notes: It was a later analysis that counted tens of millions of unique TCR beta chains, of which 8.5 million to 12 million were shared. TCRdb's table, derived via immunoSEQ multiplex PCR, lists solely in-frame clones and lacks some. Clonal size and the V and J genes are those of that table, whereas D and trimming came from the DNA. The sample carries 110,000 to 150,000 clones, 82% recorded once. The CDR3 covers 14 residues. Trimming took off 2 bases at V and 5 bases at J, with 12 bases between the two ends. In germline, CDR1 is KGHSH, CDR2 LQKENI. In regard to this clone: Its target is not known.

The clonotype was recovered from a woman aged 40 to 50 in good health and CMV-seronegative. Specimen: PBMCs. The V gene is TRBV18, the J gene TRBJ2-5; D unclear. The CDR3 protein is CASSPRQVTETQYF. CDR3 DNA sequence: TGTGCCAGCTCACCAAGGCAGGTTACGGAGACCCAGTACTTC.